One sample yielded the 23 T cell receptor beta chains listed below, sequenced in a study of CD8+CD57+ T cells in acquired aplastic anemia. Previously, flow cytometry had revealed CD8+CD57+ cell expansion in the patients chosen for sequencing. Using genomic DNA as the template, TCR beta VDJ and CDR3 profiling was carried out. Via MiXCR, TCRdb re-called the reads, giving one row per CDR3 protein. The sample includes 150,000 or so distinct CDR3 sequences, 47% seen only once; the top ten take 0.85% to 1.3%. Sequenced: sorted CD4+, CD8+, or CD8+CD57+ T cells (not recorded which) from PBMCs. These receptors were taken from a human donor with aplastic anemia.

A remark on this clonotype: Just one base apart from a much larger clone, this may be a read error. The chain combines TRBV5-4 with TRBJ2-3; 9 bases agree with TRBD2. V lost 9 bases and J lost 0; bases outside the gene matches: 8. The CDR3 consists of 15 residues. CDR1 and CDR2 (germline): SGHNT, YYREEE (reference sequence). CDR3 coding DNA: TGTGCCACGAGCGGGGGGATTCCTAGCACAGATACGCAGTATTTT. This gives the protein CATSGGIPSTDTQYF. The whole variable domain, remainder taken from reference TRBV5-4 and TRBJ2-3, is ETGVTQSPTHLIKTRGQQVTLRCSSQSGHNTVSWYQQALGQGPQFIFQYYREEENGRGNFPPRFSGLQFPNYSSELNVNALELDDSALYLCATSGGIPSTDTQYFGPGTRLTVL.

This sequence joins TRBV29-1 and TRBJ2-7, with a tentative D call TRBD1 (6 bases). From germline, CDR1 is SQVTM and CDR2 ANQGSEA. With 5 bases removed from V and 2 bases from J, the gap between germline ends came to 16 bases. The CDR3 length is 14 residues. CDR3 DNA: TGCAGCGTTTCGGGACAACAGAGCACCTACGAGCAGTACTTC. It yields the protein CSVSGQQSTYEQYF.

The rearrangement joins TRBV7-2 to TRBJ2-5; D is uncertain. Germline V lookup: CDR1 SGHTA, CDR2 FQGNSA. This CDR3 has 11 residues. Trimming removed 4 bases at V and 10 bases at J, with 10 bases between. The CDR3 region is CASSSPGGQYF. The CDR3 DNA sequence: TGTGCCAGCAGCTCTCCGGGTGGCCAGTACTTC.

The chain couples TRBV18 to TRBJ1-1, with D unclear. The CDR3 is 13 amino acids. Germline CDR1 is KGHSH and CDR2 is LQKENI. The germline V and J ends were trimmed by 5 bases and 7 bases, with 14 bases remaining between them. The CDR3 region has the DNA TGTGCCAGCTCAGAAACCGCCCTGGGTGAAGCTTTCTTT. Translated, it gives CASSETALGEAFF. The complete variable domain, with remaining parts taken from reference TRBV18 and TRBJ1-1, reads NAGVMQNPRHLVRRRGQEARLRCSPMKGHSHVYWYRQLPEEGLKFMVYLQKENIIDESGMPKERFSAEFPKEGPSILRIQQVVRGDSAAYFCASSETALGEAFFGQGTRLTVV.

This clonotype was detected many times. The rearrangement joins TRBV7-2 to TRBJ2-1, with TRBD1 identical over 7 bases. The ends lost 4 bases at V and 4 bases at J; junction bases unmatched: 10. This CDR3 region has 16 residues. CDR1 and CDR2 (germline): SGHTA, FQGNSA. The CDR3 DNA is TGTGCCAGCAGCTCCAACAGGGGCGAATCATACAATGAGCAGTTCTTC. Translating gives CASSSNRGESYNEQFF.

This chain uses TRBV7-6 with TRBJ1-5, with D perhaps TRBD1 (5 bases). Germline CDR1 and CDR2: SGHVS and FNYEAQ. The CDR3 runs to 13 residues. Trimming removed 7 bases at V and 11 bases at J, with 18 bases between. Here the CDR3 DNA reads TGTGCCAGCACCCCGGCGGGGGGAGAGACCCAGCATTTT. This encodes CASTPAGGETQHF. The full variable domain, in which reference TRBV7-6 and TRBJ1-5 provide the parts outside the CDR3, is GAGVSQSPRYKVTKRGQDVALRCDPISGHVSLYWYRQALGQGPEFLTYFNYEAQQDKSGLPNDRFSAERPEGSISTLTIQRTEQRDSAMYRCASTPAGGETQHFGDGTRLSIL.

J is TRBJ1-6 and V is TRBV7-2, with D unclear. V lost 1 base, J lost 9 bases, and 10 bases lay in between. The germline gives CDR1 SGHTA, CDR2 FQGNSA. CDR3 length equals 14 residues. The CDR3 protein is CASSLGVVGSPLHF. CDR3 coding DNA: TGTGCCAGCAGCTTAGGGGTCGTTGGTTCACCCCTCCACTTT.

The chain joins TRBV7-8 to TRBJ2-7, with D tentatively TRBD1 or TRBD2 (5 bases each). The CDR3 has 17 amino acids. Between the trimmed V and J ends, which lost 0 bases and 4 bases, there was a span of 19 bases. CDR1 is SGHVS and CDR2 is FQNEAQ in the germline V gene. The CDR3 spells CASSLATTGTRLYEQYF. As DNA, the CDR3 is TGTGCCAGCAGCTTAGCCACAACCGGGACCAGACTTTACGAGCAGTACTTC.

This rearrangement joins TRBV25-1 to TRBJ1-1; 10 bases map to TRBD1. This CDR3 is built from 15 residues. Germline-derived CDR1 and CDR2 are MGHDK and SYGVNS. J lost 6 bases, V lost 4 bases, and 8 bases had no gene match. The CDR3 DNA follows: TGTGCCAGCAGTGCTGACAGGGGGCGTGGGGCTGAAGCTTTCTTT. Protein product: CASSADRGRGAEAFF.

V gene TRBV29-1 combines with J gene TRBJ1-1; tentative D call: TRBD1 (5 bases). Germline values: CDR1 SQVTM, CDR2 ANQGSEA. Between the trimmed V and J ends, which lost 3 bases and 3 bases, there was a span of 11 bases. The CDR3 is 13 residues long. CDR3 loop: CSVDSGRDTEAFF. In nucleotides, the CDR3 is TGCAGCGTTGATTCAGGGAGGGACACTGAAGCTTTCTTT.

The rearrangement joins TRBV19 to TRBJ2-7; D not certain. CDR3 length equals 12 residues. V was shortened by 6 bases and J by 0 bases, with 6 bases between the two germline ends. Germline CDR1 and CDR2: LNHDA and SQIVND (reference sequence). CDR3 sequence: CASSPTSYEQYF. CDR3 sequence (DNA): TGTGCCAGTAGCCCGACCTCCTACGAGCAGTACTTC.

The chain has TRBV7-2 and TRBJ1-2, with D maybe TRBD1 (5 bases). Germline V gene sequence: CDR1 SGHTA, CDR2 FQGNSA. With 2 bases removed from V and 6 bases from J, the gap between germline ends came to 13 bases. The CDR3 consists of 14 residues. CDR3 sequence: CASSLQGQRDGYTF. In DNA form, the CDR3 reads TGTGCCAGCAGCTTACAGGGCCAAAGGGATGGCTACACCTTC.

The sample holds many counts of this clonotype. This rearrangement joins TRBV19 to TRBJ1-2; D perhaps matches TRBD1 (5 bases). The CDR3 sequence is 13 residues long. Trimming removed 7 bases at V and 6 bases at J, with 15 bases between. Germline values: CDR1 LNHDA, CDR2 SQIVND (reference sequence). This CDR3 is CASNGNLGDGYTF. CDR3 bases: TGTGCCAGTAACGGAAACCTAGGGGATGGCTACACCTTC.

This clonotype was observed many times. The genes are TRBV10-2 and TRBJ1-2; TRBD1 is a possible D gene (5 bases). Deletions cut 6 bases from V and 0 bases from J, with 14 bases between. CDR1 and CDR2 from the germline V gene are WSHSY and SAAADI. The CDR3 extends over 15 amino acids. The DNA of the CDR3 is TGCGCCAGCAGACGGGACCACCGGGCTAACTATGGCTACACCTTC. Its protein product is CASRRDHRANYGYTF.

The CDR3 here is CASSESPLGGGYTF. The CDR3 region has the DNA TGCGCCAGCAGTGAGTCTCCACTTGGGGGTGGCTACACCTTC. The chain couples TRBV10-2 to TRBJ1-2, with D maybe TRBD1 (5 bases). V lost 0 bases to trimming and J lost 7 bases, with 12 bases between them. This CDR3 has 14 residues. Germline V gene lookup returns CDR1 WSHSY and CDR2 SAAADI.

The sample holds many counts of this clonotype. The rearrangement joins TRBV6-2 or TRBV6-3 to TRBJ1-5; unclear D gene. V was clipped by 3 bases and J by 1 base, with 7 bases between them. This CDR3 region has 14 residues. CDR1 and CDR2 from the germline V gene are MNHEY and SVGEGT. In DNA form, the CDR3 reads TGTGCCAGCAGTTATACACAGAGCAATCAGCCCCAGCATTTT. As protein: CASSYTQSNQPQHF.

V and J are TRBV5-6 and TRBJ2-3; 13 positions match TRBD2. V dropped 4 bases and J dropped 5; count of bases not matched to a gene: 7. Germline CDR1 is SGHDT and CDR2 is YYEEEE. This CDR3 comprises 16 residues. The DNA of the CDR3 is TGTGCCAGCAGCCGACGACTAGCGGGAGGTGGAGATACGCAGTATTTT. Its translation is CASSRRLAGGGDTQYF.

This clonotype was recorded at least ten times. The rearrangement links TRBV11-2 to TRBJ2-7; D is ambiguous. With 1 base removed from V and 6 bases from J, the gap between germline ends came to 4 bases. Germline assignment: CDR1 SGHAT and CDR2 FQNNGV. The length of the CDR3 is 11 residues. The DNA of the CDR3 is TGTGCCAGCAGCTTAGTGTCCGAGCAGTACTTC. Translating gives CASSLVSEQYF.

The chain links TRBV4-3 to TRBJ1-1, with no clear D. Germline CDR1 is LGHNA and CDR2 is YSLEER. V was shortened by 1 base and J by 2 bases, with 8 bases between the two germline ends. The CDR3 has 14 residues. CDR3 in amino acids: CASSQGPGNTEAFF. The CDR3 DNA is TGCGCCAGCAGCCAAGGTCCGGGAAACACTGAAGCTTTCTTT.

The chain joins TRBV6-1 to TRBJ1-2; 8 bases fit TRBD1. The CDR3 extends over 15 amino acids. Germline trimming cut 8 bases from V and 4 bases from J; bases unmatched to any gene: 12. Germline V gives CDR1 MNHNS, CDR2 SASEGT. The CDR3 spells CASEDRGQGGYGYTF. CDR3 DNA: TGTGCCAGCGAAGACCGCGGACAGGGAGGCTATGGCTACACCTTC.

This clonotype was counted at least ten times. The rearrangement joins TRBV7-8 to TRBJ2-3, with D perhaps TRBD1 or TRBD2 (7 bases each). The germline V and J ends were trimmed by 6 bases and 4 bases, with 11 bases remaining between them. This CDR3 comprises 13 residues. From germline, CDR1 is SGHVS and CDR2 FQNEAQ. CDR3 bases: TGTGCCAGCAGGCCAGGGGGGGCAGATACGCAGTATTTT. Translating it yields CASRPGGADTQYF. The full variable domain, its missing parts supplied by reference TRBV7-8 and TRBJ2-3, is GAGVSQSPRYKVAKRGQDVALRCDPISGHVSLFWYQQALGQGPEFLTYFQNEAQLDKSGLPSDRFFAERPEGSVSTLKIQRTQQEDSAVYLCASRPGGADTQYFGPGTRLTVL.

The table lists this clonotype with many counts. This chain joins TRBV5-1 and TRBJ1-1; TRBD1 might be the D (6 bases). The CDR3 runs to 14 residues. CDR1 is SGHRS and CDR2 is YFSETQ in the germline V gene. V was trimmed by 0 bases and J by 6 bases, leaving 12 bases between them. This CDR3 is CASSLVGGRAEAFF. The CDR3 DNA is TGCGCCAGCAGCTTGGTGGGGGGCCGGGCTGAAGCTTTCTTT.

The chain carries TRBV6-1 and TRBJ2-7; 10 positions match TRBD1. Germline CDR1 and CDR2: MNHNS and SASEGT. This CDR3 is 15 amino acids long. V gave up 6 bases and J gave up 6 bases; unmatched junction bases: 11. The chain's CDR3 is CASSLSSGTGVEQYF. CDR3 DNA: TGTGCCAGCAGCCTCTCCTCGGGGACAGGGGTCGAGCAGTACTTC.